These T cell receptor beta chains were read from a single sample in a study of blood T cells in healthy people across ages. TCRdb re-derived calls from the 5' RACE reads in MiXCR, one entry per CDR3 protein. Here the sample spans around 710,000 distinct CDR3 sequences, approximately 39% being singletons. The sample was blood. The receptors here all came from a woman aged 55 to 70 in good health. The CDR3 runs from the conserved cysteine through the conserved F or W. A D gene is named only where the DNA matches it firmly. Rows may omit the clone size; those that give it use once, few, many or a size class.

TRBD1,TRBV3-1,TRBJ1-1,.,CASSPRDRGRSDTEAFF,TGTGCCAGCAGCCCTAGGGACAGGGGGCGGTCCGACACTGAAGCTTTCTTT
.,TRBV7-2,TRBJ2-1,few,CASSLGLNEQFF,TGTGCCAGCAGCTTAGGACTTAATGAGCAGTTCTTC
TRBD1,TRBV10-3,TRBJ1-6,.,CAISERQGGSPLHF,TGTGCCATCAGTGAGAGGCAGGGGGGTTCACCCCTCCACTTT
.,TRBV4-2,TRBJ2-1,few,CASSRVQDFYNEQFF,TGTGCCAGCAGCCGGGTACAAGACTTCTACAATGAGCAGTTCTTC
.,TRBV29-1,TRBJ2-3,many,CSAADFTDTQYF,TGCAGCGCCGCAGATTTCACAGATACGCAGTATTTT
.,TRBV7-7,TRBJ2-3,.,CASSLQAGESTDTQYF,TGTGCTAGCAGCTTACAAGCAGGGGAGAGCACAGATACGCAGTATTTT
.,TRBV6-6,TRBJ1-4,few,CASSYLTGSNEKLFF,TGTGCCAGCAGTTACTTGACAGGCTCAAATGAAAAACTGTTTTTT
TRBD1,TRBV12-3/TRBV12-4,TRBJ2-5,.,CASTRQGSFPETQYF,TGTGCCAGCACCCGACAGGGGTCTTTTCCAGAGACCCAGTACTTC
TRBD1,TRBV4-3,TRBJ2-1,.,CASSQQTGGGLNEQFF,TGCGCCAGCAGCCAACAGACAGGGGGCGGTTTGAATGAGCAGTTCTTC
TRBD2,TRBV7-9,TRBJ2-1,.,CASSQPLAGGPWNEQFF,TGTGCCAGCAGCCAACCACTAGCGGGGGGGCCTTGGAATGAGCAGTTCTTC
TRBD2,TRBV18,TRBJ2-3,few,CASSPRAGSSGTDTQYF,TGTGCCAGCTCACCACGAGCGGGGTCGAGCGGCACAGATACGCAGTATTTT
.,TRBV7-6,TRBJ2-1,.,CASSLGQLETQFF,TGTGCCAGCAGCCTCGGACAGTTGGAGACCCAGTTCTTC
.,TRBV7-8,TRBJ1-5,.,CASSFDWGSYQPQHF,TGTGCCAGCAGCTTTGATTGGGGTTCCTATCAGCCCCAGCATTTT
.,TRBV7-2,TRBJ2-3,.,CASSYGSGARTDTQYF,TGTGCCAGCAGCTATGGTTCGGGGGCCCGCACAGATACGCAGTATTTT
.,TRBV7-7,TRBJ2-1,.,CASSVGWGVQEQFF,TGTGCCAGCAGCGTAGGGTGGGGGGTGCAAGAGCAGTTCTTC
TRBD1,TRBV12-3/TRBV12-4,TRBJ2-1,few,CASSRGQTYNEQFF,TGTGCCAGCAGTCGGGGACAGACCTACAATGAGCAGTTCTTC
TRBD1,TRBV5-1,TRBJ1-1,few,CASSRDRPSEAFF,TGCGCCAGCAGCCGGGACAGACCCAGCGAAGCTTTCTTT
TRBD2,TRBV27,TRBJ2-1,.,CASSLSSKAGAYNEQFF,TGTGCCAGCAGTTTGAGTTCGAAAGCGGGAGCCTACAATGAGCAGTTCTTC
TRBD1,TRBV7-2,TRBJ2-2,.,CASSKTGTAAVNTGELFF,TGTGCCAGCAGCAAGACCGGGACAGCTGCCGTTAACACCGGGGAGCTGTTTTTT
TRBD2,TRBV19,TRBJ2-7,.,CATTNPAGGFNEQYF,TGTGCCACTACGAATCCAGCGGGGGGTTTCAATGAGCAGTACTTC
.,TRBV18,TRBJ2-7,.,CASSTPSRGISYEQYF,TGTGCCAGCTCAACCCCTTCGAGGGGAATCTCCTACGAGCAGTACTTC
TRBD1,TRBV10-3,TRBJ2-7,many,CAITKGTGLSYEQYF,TGTGCCATCACTAAGGGGACAGGGCTCTCCTACGAGCAGTACTTC
.,TRBV18,TRBJ2-3,few,CASSPIQGADTQYF,TGTGCCAGCTCACCGATCCAGGGCGCAGATACGCAGTATTTT
TRBD2,TRBV12-3/TRBV12-4,TRBJ2-7,many,CASRESSGSSYEQYF,TGTGCCAGCAGAGAATCTAGCGGGAGCTCCTACGAGCAGTACTTC